The 13 T cell receptor beta chains listed next were all sequenced from one sample in a study of T cells in Graves' hyperthyroidism and ophthalmopathy. The source material, RNA transcripts, was used to amplify TCR beta CDR3 regions. During a first-round RT-PCR of the TCR CDR3, the HTBI primer set was used. From the multiplex PCR reads, TCRdb called clonotypes with MiXCR, one entry per CDR3 protein. The table has roughly 500,000 distinct CDR3 sequences, 46% seen once. The sequenced sample was peripheral blood or thyroid tissue (not recorded which). Receptor source: an adult woman with Graves' disease, either hyperthyroidism or ophthalmopathy (not recorded which).

This clonotype has at least ten counts. The V gene is TRBV19, the J gene TRBJ1-1; 11 bases agree with TRBD1. The V gene end was trimmed by 9 bases and the J gene end by 3 bases; junction bases not matched to a gene: 18. This CDR3 has 18 amino acids. CDR1 and CDR2 (germline): LNHDA, SQIVND (reference sequence). The CDR3 protein is CASHNLGQGAGRDTEAFF. CDR3 coding DNA: TGTGCCAGCCACAACCTCGGACAGGGGGCCGGAAGAGACACTGAAGCTTTCTTT.

This clonotype was seen more than once but under ten times. This chain joins TRBV28 and TRBJ2-7, with D hard to call. The V and J ends lost 6 bases and 0 bases respectively, with 15 bases between them. Germline assignment: CDR1 MDHEN and CDR2 SYDVKM. This CDR3 has 15 amino acids. CDR3 nucleotide sequence: TGTGCCAGCAGCCCACAATCAAGGCGCTCCTACGAGCAGTACTTC. Translation: CASSPQSRRSYEQYF. The complete variable domain, with remaining parts taken from reference TRBV28 and TRBJ2-7, reads DVKVTQSSRYLVKRTGEKVFLECVQDMDHENMFWYRQDPGLGLRLIYFSYDVKMKEKGDIPEGYSVSREKKERFSLILESASTNQTSMYLCASSPQSRRSYEQYFGPGTRLTVT.

The gene calls are TRBV24-1 and TRBJ2-7, with D possibly TRBD2 on 5 matching bases. This CDR3 region has 13 residues. The V end was cut by 5 bases, the J end by 6 bases, with 13 bases between. Looked up from germline, CDR1 is KGHDR and CDR2 is SFDVKD. The CDR3 region is CATSALGEFEQYF. The CDR3 region has the DNA TGTGCCACCAGTGCGCTGGGAGAGTTCGAGCAGTACTTC.

V is TRBV9 and J is TRBJ2-6; possibly TRBD2 for D (5 bases). V shed 4 bases and J shed 3 bases, with 17 bases lying between them. This CDR3 comprises 17 residues. The germline gives CDR1 SGDLS, CDR2 YYNGEE. The CDR3 nucleotides read TGTGCCAGCAGCTTAGGATCGCTAGCAGTTGGGGCCAACGTCCTGACTTTC. Translated, it gives CASSLGSLAVGANVLTF.

The rearrangement joins TRBV2 to TRBJ1-1; D call uncertain. The CDR3 contains 14 residues. CDR1 SNHLY and CDR2 FYNNEI come from the germline V gene. V lost 7 bases to trimming and J lost 4 bases, with 16 bases between them. CDR3 sequence reads: CASTLGRGSTEAFF. In DNA, the CDR3 is TGTGCCAGCACCCTCGGGCGGGGTAGCACTGAAGCTTTCTTT.

The chain recombines TRBV10-2 with TRBJ1-2; 7 bases are shared with TRBD1. The trim removed 6 bases at V and 8 bases at J, leaving 9 bases unmatched. Germline-derived CDR1 and CDR2 are WSHSY and SAAADI. The CDR3 has 13 amino acids. This CDR3 is CASRQQGPGGYTF. CDR3 nucleotides: TGCGCCAGCAGGCAACAGGGGCCTGGGGGCTACACCTTC.

The rearrangement uses TRBV5-1 and TRBJ2-6, with D perhaps matching TRBD1 (6 bases). Trimming stripped 5 bases from V and 0 bases from J, with 9 bases between. Germline-derived CDR1 and CDR2 are SGHRS and YFSETQ. The CDR3 covers 15 residues. As DNA, the CDR3 is TGCGCCAGCAGGGGGACAAGCTCTGGGGCCAACGTCCTGACTTTC. Translated: CASRGTSSGANVLTF.

This clonotype has at least ten counts. The gene calls are TRBV6-5 and TRBJ1-2; TRBD1 is a possible D gene (6 bases). This CDR3 is built from 14 residues. Germline-derived CDR1 and CDR2 are MNHEY and SVGAGI. Deletions cut 3 bases from V and 1 base from J, with 9 bases between. The CDR3 bases are TGTGCCAGCAGTTATCGACAGGATAACTATGGCTACACCTTC. Translating it yields CASSYRQDNYGYTF.

The V and J genes are TRBV5-8 and TRBJ2-2, with D unresolved. The germline gives CDR1 SGHTS, CDR2 YDEGEE. The CDR3 spans 12 residues. V gave up 4 bases and J gave up 9 bases, with 10 bases separating them. DNA of the CDR3: TGTGCCAGCAGCCGAGGAATTTGGGAGCTGTTTTTT. Translated: CASSRGIWELFF.

This chain uses TRBV11-2 with TRBJ2-5; D is perhaps TRBD1 or TRBD2 (5 bases each). Per germline, CDR1 SGHAT and CDR2 FQNNGV. The CDR3 has 15 amino acids. Trimming left V 6 bases short and J 5 bases short, with 19 bases between. CDR3 coding DNA: TGTGCCAGCAGACACCCGGGGCAGATAAGGGAGACCCAGTACTTC. Amino acid sequence: CASRHPGQIRETQYF. Supplemented by reference TRBV11-2 and TRBJ2-5, the full variable domain reads EAGVAQSPRYKIIEKRQSVAFWCNPISGHATLYWYQQILGQGPKLLIQFQNNGVVDDSQLPKDRFSAERLKGVDSTLKIQPAKLEDSAVYLCASRHPGQIRETQYFGPGTRLLVL.

This chain joins TRBV20-1 and TRBJ2-7, with 15 bases that match TRBD2. Trimming at V came to 1 base and at J to 4 bases, leaving 11 bases not matched to a gene. The CDR3 is 18 amino acids. Germline CDR1 reads DFQATT; CDR2 reads SNEGSKA (reference sequence). CDR3: CSARARGRGTSGRYEQYF. DNA for the CDR3: TGCAGTGCTAGAGCCAGAGGTCGCGGGACTAGCGGGAGGTACGAGCAGTACTTC.

The rearrangement links TRBV10-3 to TRBJ1-2; 8 bases align to TRBD1. The CDR3 has 14 residues. Germline V gene sequence: CDR1 ENHRY, CDR2 SYGVKD. Germline trimming cut 10 bases from V and 2 bases from J; bases unmatched to any gene: 9. CDR3 in amino acids: CASRPGQENYGYTF. The CDR3, as DNA: TGTGCCAGCAGGCCGGGACAGGAAAACTATGGCTACACCTTC.

This clonotype was counted at least ten times. This chain connects TRBV15 to TRBJ2-7, with 14 bases that match TRBD2. Germline V gene lookup returns CDR1 LNHNV and CDR2 YYDKDF (reference sequence). The length of the CDR3 is 16 residues. V lost 0 bases to trimming and J lost 7 bases; unmatched junction nucleotides: 5. As DNA, the CDR3 is TGTGCCACCAGCAGAGAGACTAGCGGGAGGGTTAGGGAGCAGTACTTC. It encodes CATSRETSGRVREQYF.